A selection of T cell receptor beta chains follows, all from one sample in a study of T cell responses to AZD1222 COVID-19 vaccine. Using immunoSEQ multiplex PCR, the repertoire was profiled, and TCRdb retains in-frame clones only, with some absent. The table includes 130,000 or so clones, approximately 88% detected once. The material sequenced was peripheral blood, taken on day 0 of AZD1222 vaccination. The receptors shown here come from an adult in good health. The CDR3 runs from the conserved cysteine through the conserved F or W. The D gene is left open where the match is weak. Clone size appears in some rows only: once, few, many, or a class for an expanded clone.

v_call: TRBV4-3
clone_size: -
j_call: TRBJ2-3
d_call: -
cdr3_nt: TGCGCCAGCAGCCAAGGGCAGGACAATACGCAGTATTTT
cdr3_aa: CASSQGQDNTQYF

v_call: TRBV5-1
clone_size: once
j_call: TRBJ1-2
d_call: -
cdr3_nt: TGCGCCAGCAGCTTGGGTCAGGGGCATGGAGGCTACACCTTC
cdr3_aa: CASSLGQGHGGYTF

v_call: TRBV5-1
clone_size: -
j_call: TRBJ2-1
d_call: TRBD2
cdr3_nt: TGCGCCAGCAGCCTTGGGATCCCTGGGGAGGGCCCCTACAATGAGCAGTTCTTC
cdr3_aa: CASSLGIPGEGPYNEQFF

v_call: TRBV25-1
clone_size: -
j_call: TRBJ1-4
d_call: TRBD1
cdr3_nt: TGTGCCAGCGTAACAGGGGGCGCGGGTAATGAAAAACTGTTTTTT
cdr3_aa: CASVTGGAGNEKLFF

v_call: TRBV7-8
clone_size: -
j_call: TRBJ1-2
d_call: -
cdr3_nt: TGTGCCAGCACCCTAGACAGAGACTATGGCTACACCTTC
cdr3_aa: CASTLDRDYGYTF

v_call: TRBV5-4
clone_size: -
j_call: TRBJ1-2
d_call: TRBD1
cdr3_nt: TGTGCCAGCAGCTTGTCCCTGGGACAGGGATTTTTAAGCTACACCTTC
cdr3_aa: CASSLSLGQGFLSYTF

v_call: TRBV4-1
clone_size: -
j_call: TRBJ1-2
d_call: -
cdr3_nt: TGCGCCAGCAGGGACCCCCCCATCGAGATGGGCTACACCTTC
cdr3_aa: CASRDPPIEMGYTF

v_call: TRBV4-3
clone_size: few
j_call: TRBJ1-2
d_call: -
cdr3_nt: TGCGCCAGCAGCCAAGATCCGACAGAGAACTATGGCTACACCTTC
cdr3_aa: CASSQDPTENYGYTF

v_call: TRBV7-2
clone_size: -
j_call: TRBJ1-2
d_call: -
cdr3_nt: TGTGCCAGCAGCTTAGAACGAGGGGGAGATGGCTACACCTTC
cdr3_aa: CASSLERGGDGYTF

v_call: TRBV29-1
clone_size: -
j_call: TRBJ1-2
d_call: TRBD1
cdr3_nt: TGCAGCGGGTGGGACAGGGACTATGGCTACACCTTC
cdr3_aa: CSGWDRDYGYTF

v_call: TRBV6-2/TRBV6-3
clone_size: few
j_call: TRBJ2-7
d_call: -
cdr3_nt: TGTGCCAGCAGTTACGAGATATCCTCCTACGAGCAGTACTTC
cdr3_aa: CASSYEISSYEQYF

v_call: TRBV5-8
clone_size: -
j_call: TRBJ1-5
d_call: -
cdr3_nt: TGTGCCAGCAGCTTACCAGGGAATCAGCCCCAGCATTTT
cdr3_aa: CASSLPGNQPQHF

v_call: TRBV18
clone_size: few
j_call: TRBJ1-1
d_call: TRBD1
cdr3_nt: TGTGCCAGCTCATCGCCAACAGGGGACACTGAAGCTTTCTTT
cdr3_aa: CASSSPTGDTEAFF

v_call: TRBV11-3
clone_size: -
j_call: TRBJ2-3
d_call: -
cdr3_nt: TGTGCCAGCAGCTTGGGGCAGGGCCCGAGGTATTTT
cdr3_aa: CASSLGQGPRYF

v_call: TRBV11-2
clone_size: -
j_call: TRBJ1-1
d_call: -
cdr3_nt: TGTGCCAGCAGCTTAAACTGGGGGGACACTGAAGCTTTCTTT
cdr3_aa: CASSLNWGDTEAFF

v_call: TRBV13
clone_size: once
j_call: TRBJ2-2
d_call: -
cdr3_nt: TGTGCCAGCTCAGGGGCGCGTACCGGGGAGCTGTTTTTT
cdr3_aa: CASSGARTGELFF

v_call: TRBV3-1/TRBV3-2
clone_size: once
j_call: TRBJ1-6
d_call: -
cdr3_nt: TGTGCCAGCAGCTCCGAACCTAATTCACCCCTCCACTTT
cdr3_aa: CASSSEPNSPLHF

v_call: TRBV7-2
clone_size: -
j_call: TRBJ1-4
d_call: -
cdr3_nt: TGTGCCAGCAGCCCCGGGACAAAGGGTGAAAAACTGTTTTTT
cdr3_aa: CASSPGTKGEKLFF

v_call: TRBV27
clone_size: -
j_call: TRBJ2-7
d_call: -
cdr3_nt: TGTGCCAGCAGGGGTACTAGCTCCTACGAGCAGTACTTC
cdr3_aa: CASRGTSSYEQYF

v_call: TRBV29-1
clone_size: -
j_call: TRBJ1-2
d_call: -
cdr3_nt: TGCAGCGTTGAGGCCGCGAACTATGGCTACACCTTC
cdr3_aa: CSVEAANYGYTF

v_call: TRBV2
clone_size: -
j_call: TRBJ1-1
d_call: TRBD1
cdr3_nt: TGTGCCAGCAGTGAGAGCAGGGGGCTTGGCACTGAAGCTTTCTTT
cdr3_aa: CASSESRGLGTEAFF

v_call: TRBV7-9
clone_size: -
j_call: TRBJ1-3
d_call: TRBD1
cdr3_nt: TGTGCCAGCAGCTTAGCAGGGGGCGCCGCTGGAAACACCATATATTTT
cdr3_aa: CASSLAGGAAGNTIYF

v_call: TRBV14
clone_size: -
j_call: TRBJ2-6
d_call: -
cdr3_nt: TGTGCCAGCAGCCTGGTTCGAACTGGGGCCAACGTCCTGACTTTC
cdr3_aa: CASSLVRTGANVLTF

v_call: TRBV6-4
clone_size: -
j_call: TRBJ1-2
d_call: -
cdr3_nt: TGTGCCAGCAGTGCCGGGACAAGGGGCTACACCTTC
cdr3_aa: CASSAGTRGYTF

v_call: TRBV6-2/TRBV6-3
clone_size: -
j_call: TRBJ1-4
d_call: -
cdr3_nt: TGTGCCAGCAGTTACTCGAGGGCAGGGCCACTGGAGGATGAAAAACTGTTTTTT
cdr3_aa: CASSYSRAGPLEDEKLFF

v_call: TRBV7-9
clone_size: -
j_call: TRBJ2-1
d_call: TRBD2
cdr3_nt: TGTGCCAGCAGCTCGTCCGGGACTAGCGGACCAGTTGAGCAGTTCTTC
cdr3_aa: CASSSSGTSGPVEQFF

v_call: TRBV6-5
clone_size: -
j_call: TRBJ1-1
d_call: -
cdr3_nt: TGTGCCAGCAGCCAGCTTGGGGGGGCCCCTGAAGCTTTCTTT
cdr3_aa: CASSQLGGAPEAFF

v_call: TRBV5-8
clone_size: -
j_call: TRBJ1-2
d_call: -
cdr3_nt: TGTGCCAGCAGCTTATATGGCTACACCTTC
cdr3_aa: CASSLYGYTF

v_call: TRBV9
clone_size: -
j_call: TRBJ2-5
d_call: -
cdr3_nt: TGTGCCAGCAGCGTAGATCAGGGGAGGACGGAGACCCAGTACTTC
cdr3_aa: CASSVDQGRTETQYF

v_call: TRBV7-9
clone_size: -
j_call: TRBJ2-7
d_call: -
cdr3_nt: TGTGCCAGCAGCTCATATTACGAGCAGTACTTC
cdr3_aa: CASSSYYEQYF

v_call: TRBV5-1
clone_size: -
j_call: TRBJ2-1
d_call: -
cdr3_nt: TGCGCCAGCTCTCCTGGGGAGGGGGGCCAGCAGTTCTTC
cdr3_aa: CASSPGEGGQQFF

v_call: TRBV5-6
clone_size: -
j_call: TRBJ2-5
d_call: -
cdr3_nt: TGTGCCAGCAGCTTGGGCAGGTCAATGGAGACCCAGTACTTC
cdr3_aa: CASSLGRSMETQYF

v_call: TRBV29-1
clone_size: -
j_call: TRBJ1-1
d_call: -
cdr3_nt: TGCAGCGTCAAGAGGGCGGTGAACACTGAAGCTTTCTTT
cdr3_aa: CSVKRAVNTEAFF

v_call: TRBV29-1
clone_size: -
j_call: TRBJ1-2
d_call: -
cdr3_nt: TGCAGCGTTGAAAGAACAGTCGGCTATGGCTACACCTTC
cdr3_aa: CSVERTVGYGYTF

v_call: TRBV7-2
clone_size: -
j_call: TRBJ2-4
d_call: -
cdr3_nt: TGTGCCAGCAGCATACAGGCCGGGACTTTGACAAACATTCAGTACTTC
cdr3_aa: CASSIQAGTLTNIQYF

v_call: TRBV6-5
clone_size: -
j_call: TRBJ1-5
d_call: -
cdr3_nt: TGTGCCAGCAGTTACTTGGGGGTAGATCAGCCCCAGCATTTT
cdr3_aa: CASSYLGVDQPQHF

v_call: TRBV7-2
clone_size: -
j_call: TRBJ1-5
d_call: TRBD1
cdr3_nt: TGTGCCAGCAGCCTTTTACCATGGACAGGCGCGAGCAATCAGCCCCAGCATTTT
cdr3_aa: CASSLLPWTGASNQPQHF

v_call: TRBV12-3/TRBV12-4
clone_size: -
j_call: TRBJ2-2
d_call: -
cdr3_nt: TGTGCCAGCAGTTTAAGTGGGCACGGGGAGCTGTTTTTT
cdr3_aa: CASSLSGHGELFF

v_call: TRBV4-3
clone_size: once
j_call: TRBJ2-2
d_call: TRBD1
cdr3_nt: TGCGCCAGCAGCCCTATGACCGGGACAGGTAACGGCGGGGAGCTGTTTTTT
cdr3_aa: CASSPMTGTGNGGELFF

v_call: TRBV4-1
clone_size: -
j_call: TRBJ1-3
d_call: -
cdr3_nt: TGCGCCAGCAGCCAAGGCAGGGGTGGAAACACCATATATTTT
cdr3_aa: CASSQGRGGNTIYF

v_call: TRBV27
clone_size: -
j_call: TRBJ2-2
d_call: -
cdr3_nt: TGTGCCAGCAGTTTAATTGTGGCAGGGCGAACCGGGGAGCTGTTTTTT
cdr3_aa: CASSLIVAGRTGELFF

v_call: TRBV5-1
clone_size: -
j_call: TRBJ1-2
d_call: TRBD1
cdr3_nt: TGCGCCAGCAGCCTAATGCCCGTTCCAGGGGGCTATGGCTACACCTTC
cdr3_aa: CASSLMPVPGGYGYTF

v_call: TRBV3-1/TRBV3-2
clone_size: -
j_call: TRBJ2-7
d_call: TRBD1
cdr3_nt: TGTGCCAGCAGCCCCTCCGGGACAGGGGCCTACGAGCAGTACTTC
cdr3_aa: CASSPSGTGAYEQYF

v_call: TRBV6-6
clone_size: -
j_call: TRBJ1-2
d_call: TRBD1
cdr3_nt: TGTGCCAGCAGTTACTCCACAGGGGAGAATGGCTACACCTTC
cdr3_aa: CASSYSTGENGYTF

v_call: TRBV18
clone_size: once
j_call: TRBJ1-5
d_call: TRBD1
cdr3_nt: TGTGCCAGCTCACCCGGACAGGATGAACAGCCCCAGCATTTT
cdr3_aa: CASSPGQDEQPQHF

v_call: TRBV5-5
clone_size: -
j_call: TRBJ1-3
d_call: -
cdr3_nt: TGTGCCAGCAGCTTGTCAGGGGAAAACACCATATATTTT
cdr3_aa: CASSLSGENTIYF

v_call: TRBV4-3
clone_size: once
j_call: TRBJ2-7
d_call: -
cdr3_nt: TGCGCCAGCAGCCAAGGTCGCAGGGAATCCTACGAGCAGTACTTC
cdr3_aa: CASSQGRRESYEQYF

v_call: TRBV27
clone_size: -
j_call: TRBJ1-2
d_call: -
cdr3_nt: TGTGCCAGCAGCCCTCTTGGAGGCCCCAACTATGGCTACACCTTC
cdr3_aa: CASSPLGGPNYGYTF

v_call: TRBV12-5
clone_size: -
j_call: TRBJ1-6
d_call: -
cdr3_nt: TGTGCTAGTGGCCTTGGGTGGCGGGGTAATTCACCCCTCCACTTT
cdr3_aa: CASGLGWRGNSPLHF

v_call: TRBV18
clone_size: -
j_call: TRBJ2-3
d_call: TRBD1
cdr3_nt: TGTGCCAGCTCCGACGGGACAGAGGGCGGCACAGATACGCAGTATTTT
cdr3_aa: CASSDGTEGGTDTQYF

v_call: TRBV28
clone_size: -
j_call: TRBJ1-1
d_call: -
cdr3_nt: TGTGCCAGCGGGGTCGGAGGGATAGGCATGAACACTGAAGCTTTCTTT
cdr3_aa: CASGVGGIGMNTEAFF

v_call: TRBV4-1
clone_size: -
j_call: TRBJ1-1
d_call: -
cdr3_nt: TGCGCCAGCAGCCAATACTCCAGGGTAGAATTGAGGGGTACTGAAGCTTTCTTT
cdr3_aa: CASSQYSRVELRGTEAFF

v_call: TRBV5-6
clone_size: -
j_call: TRBJ2-3
d_call: -
cdr3_nt: TGTGCCAGCAGCTTGGTGCAGGGCACAGATACGCAGTATTTT
cdr3_aa: CASSLVQGTDTQYF

v_call: TRBV30
clone_size: -
j_call: TRBJ1-1
d_call: TRBD1
cdr3_nt: TGTGCCTGGAGTACCCCGGGGACAGGGGCCCCTGAAGCTTTCTTT
cdr3_aa: CAWSTPGTGAPEAFF

v_call: TRBV14
clone_size: -
j_call: TRBJ1-2
d_call: -
cdr3_nt: TGTGCCAGCAGCCTAGGACTAGCCTATGGCTACACCTTC
cdr3_aa: CASSLGLAYGYTF